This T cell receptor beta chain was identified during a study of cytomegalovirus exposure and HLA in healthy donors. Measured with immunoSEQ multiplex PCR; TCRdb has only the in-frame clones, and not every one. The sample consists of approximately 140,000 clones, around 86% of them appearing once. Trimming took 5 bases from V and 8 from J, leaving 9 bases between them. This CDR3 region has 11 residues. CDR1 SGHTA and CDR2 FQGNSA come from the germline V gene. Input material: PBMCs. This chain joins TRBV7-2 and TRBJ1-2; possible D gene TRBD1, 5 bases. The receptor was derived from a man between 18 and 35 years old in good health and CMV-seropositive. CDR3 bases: TGTGCCAGCAGCCAGGGCTGGGGCTACACCTTC. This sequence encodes CASSQGWGYTF. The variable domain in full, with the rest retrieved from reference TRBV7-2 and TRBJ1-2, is GAGVSQSPSNKVTEKGKDVELRCDPISGHTALYWYRQSLGQGLEFLIYFQGNSAPDKSGLPSDRFSAERTGGSVSTLTIQRTQQEDSAVYLCASSQGWGYTFGSGTRLTVV.